These T cell receptor beta chains were read from a single sample in a study of blood T cell repertoires in COVID-19. The protocol was immunoSEQ multiplex PCR, while the TCRdb copy is restricted to in-frame clones and leaves out a portion. The sample yields fewer than 250,000 clones, over 75% seen once. The material sequenced was peripheral blood. All receptors derive from a man aged 45-65 years with COVID-19, enrolled during active disease. CDR3s include the opening cysteine and the closing phenylalanine or tryptophan. The order of the fields is clone size, D gene, J gene, V gene, CDR3 DNA, CDR3 protein. D genes are given only for firm matches. Rows may omit the clone size; those that give it use once, few, many or a size class.

>NA|NA|TRBJ1-2|TRBV19
TGTGCCACTACCTTAACCGGCTATGGCTACACCTTC
CATTLTGYGYTF
>few|NA|TRBJ1-5|TRBV11-2
TGTGCCAGCAGCTTAGAAACAGGGCGCAATCAGCCCCAGCATTTT
CASSLETGRNQPQHF
>NA|TRBD1|TRBJ1-4|TRBV7-2
TGTGCCAGCAGCTTAGATGGACAGGAGAATGAAAAACTGTTTTTT
CASSLDGQENEKLFF
>NA|TRBD2|TRBJ2-7|TRBV18
TGTGCCAGCTCACCAATGGGTAGCGGGACCAACTACGAGCAGTACTTC
CASSPMGSGTNYEQYF
>NA|NA|TRBJ1-4|TRBV5-1
TGCGCCAGCAGCTTGGCGGGGAATCCTACTAATGAAAAACTGTTTTTT
CASSLAGNPTNEKLFF
>NA|NA|TRBJ1-2|TRBV20-1
TGCAGTGCTAGTTTGGAGAACTATGGCTACACCTTC
CSASLENYGYTF
>NA|NA|TRBJ1-5|TRBV7-2
TGTGCCAGCAGTGAACTTGCAGGGTGGGGCAATCAGCCCCAGCATTTT
CASSELAGWGNQPQHF
>NA|NA|TRBJ1-1|TRBV2
TGTGCCAGCAGAGCGGGACGGAACACTGAAGCTTTCTTT
CASRAGRNTEAFF
>NA|NA|TRBJ1-6|TRBV5-1
TGCGCCAGCAGCTTGGTGGGCGACGGTTATAATTCACCCCTCCACTTT
CASSLVGDGYNSPLHF
>NA|TRBD2|TRBJ2-5|TRBV10-1
TGCGCCAGCAGTGAGTCTATAGTAGCGGGAGATCGTAGGGAGACCCAGTACTTC
CASSESIVAGDRRETQYF
>few|NA|TRBJ1-1|TRBV6-6
TGTGCCAGCAGTTCTCGCCCCACGGGGACTACTTACGTGGCTTTCTTT
CASSSRPTGTTYVAFF
>NA|NA|TRBJ2-7|TRBV7-9
TGTGCCAGCAGCTTCAATACTAGGGCTGGCGAGCAGTACTTC
CASSFNTRAGEQYF
>once|TRBD1|TRBJ1-5|TRBV27
TGTGCCAGCAGTTGGACAGGGGAGGTCGGCAATCAGCCCCAGCATTTT
CASSWTGEVGNQPQHF
>NA|TRBD1|TRBJ2-1|TRBV7-9
TGTGCCAGCAGTGACAGGGATACCTACAATGAGCAGTTCTTC
CASSDRDTYNEQFF
>NA|NA|TRBJ2-7|TRBV5-4
TGTGCCAGCAGCCCCGACAAGTCCTACGAGCAGTACTTC
CASSPDKSYEQYF
>NA|TRBD1|TRBJ2-7|TRBV3-1/TRBV3-2
TGTGCCAGCAGCCGGGACGGGACAGGAATCTACGAGCAGTACTTC
CASSRDGTGIYEQYF
>NA|NA|TRBJ2-7|TRBV11-3
TGTGCCAGCACCCAATTCACCTACGAGCAGTACTTC
CASTQFTYEQYF
>NA|NA|TRBJ1-2|TRBV3-1/TRBV3-2
TGTGCCAGCAGCCAAGGAGGAGCTTCTAACTATGGCTACACCTTC
CASSQGGASNYGYTF
>NA|NA|TRBJ2-4|TRBV7-2
TGTGCCAGCAGCCCAACAGGGGGGGTTAAAAACATTCAGTACTTC
CASSPTGGVKNIQYF
>NA|TRBD1|TRBJ1-2|TRBV7-9
TGTGCCAGCAGCTTAAAACTCGAACAGGGGCGTATCTATGGCTACACCTTC
CASSLKLEQGRIYGYTF
>NA|TRBD2|TRBJ2-7|TRBV7-2
TGTGCCAGCAGCTTAGATGCTCTAGCGGGAGGGAGAGGACGGGACGAGCAGTACTTC
CASSLDALAGGRGRDEQYF
>NA|NA|TRBJ2-4|TRBV9
TGTGCCAGCAGCGTCGGCCAGCCGGGGAACATTCAGTACTTC
CASSVGQPGNIQYF
>NA|TRBD2|TRBJ2-7|TRBV2
TGTGCCAGCAGTGGGACTAGCGGTTTCTACGAGCAGTACTTC
CASSGTSGFYEQYF
>NA|NA|TRBJ1-1|TRBV5-1
TGCGCCAGCAGCTCGGAGGGTGGGCGGCAAGAAGCTTTCTTT
CASSSEGGRQEAFF
>NA|NA|TRBJ2-7|TRBV29-1
TGCAGCGTTGTGTATCTCGCGGGACGGCACGAGCAGTACTTC
CSVVYLAGRHEQYF
>NA|NA|TRBJ1-3|TRBV2
TGTGCCAGCTGCAGCTCTGGAAACACCATATATTTT
CASCSSGNTIYF
>many|TRBD2|TRBJ2-7|TRBV6-5
TGTGCCAGCAGTCATTCTAGCGGGCCCTTGGACGAGCAGTACTTC
CASSHSSGPLDEQYF
>NA|TRBD1|TRBJ1-1|TRBV6-5
TGTGCCAGCGGCAGGGGACAGGGGATGAACACTGAAGCTTTCTTT
CASGRGQGMNTEAFF
>NA|NA|TRBJ2-7|TRBV28
TGTGCCAGCAGCCCCAGGGTTGTCTCCTACGAACAGTACTTC
CASSPRVVSYEQYF
>NA|NA|TRBJ1-5|TRBV7-8
TGTGCCAGCAGCTCGCAGGGTAATGGCAATCAGCCCCAGCATTTT
CASSSQGNGNQPQHF
>once|TRBD1|TRBJ1-6|TRBV4-3
TGCGCCAGCAGCCAAGATTCAGGGGGAAGTAATTCACCCCTCCACTTT
CASSQDSGGSNSPLHF
>NA|TRBD2|TRBJ2-1|TRBV29-1
TGCAGCGTTGGACTAGCGGATTTCTCCTACAATGAGCAGTTCTTC
CSVGLADFSYNEQFF
>NA|NA|TRBJ2-7|TRBV7-2
TGTGCCAGCAGCGTCTTCGGAGCACGGAGCTCCTACGAGCAGTACTTC
CASSVFGARSSYEQYF
>NA|NA|TRBJ2-1|TRBV24-1
TGTGCCACCAGTGATGCAACCCTACAGGATGGTGAGCAGTTCTTC
CATSDATLQDGEQFF
>once|NA|TRBJ1-1|TRBV29-1
TGCAGCGTTGGCCTGGGGCCAAACACTGAAGCTTTCTTT
CSVGLGPNTEAFF
>NA|NA|TRBJ1-1|TRBV29-1
TGCAGCGTTGAAGACTGGCTAGGAGGCCCGAACACTGAAGCTTTCTTT
CSVEDWLGGPNTEAFF
>NA|TRBD1|TRBJ1-1|TRBV6-6
TGTGCCAACAGTGGTCGGACAGGGGGCGTGAACACTGAAGCTTTCTTT
CANSGRTGGVNTEAFF
>NA|NA|TRBJ2-3|TRBV5-4
TGTGCCAGCAGCCGGATGCGGGACCTTAGCACAGATACGCAGTATTTT
CASSRMRDLSTDTQYF
>NA|NA|TRBJ2-1|TRBV7-2
TGTGCCAGCAGCAAAAACAGGGACAATGAGCAGTTCTTC
CASSKNRDNEQFF
>NA|NA|TRBJ1-5|TRBV27
TGTGCCAGCAGTTTATACTCCGGCAATCAGCCCCAGCATTTT
CASSLYSGNQPQHF
>NA|TRBD1|TRBJ2-2|TRBV13
TGTGCCAGCAGCAGGGGACAGGGGGAGAACACCGGGGAGCTGTTTTTT
CASSRGQGENTGELFF
>few|TRBD2|TRBJ2-2|TRBV27
TGTGCCAGCAGTTGGGGACTAGGAAGGCCCGGGGAGCTGTTTTTT
CASSWGLGRPGELFF
>NA|NA|TRBJ1-1|TRBV3-1/TRBV3-2
TGTGCCAGCAGCATTACCGGGACAATAATGAACACTGAAGCTTTCTTT
CASSITGTIMNTEAFF
>NA|TRBD1|TRBJ1-2|TRBV6-4
TGTGCCAGCAGTGACCCGGGACAGGTGACCTATGGCTACACCTTC
CASSDPGQVTYGYTF
>NA|TRBD1|TRBJ2-5|TRBV30
TGTGCCTGGAGTGTACAGGGGCCTGAAGAGACCCAGTACTTC
CAWSVQGPEETQYF
>NA|TRBD2|TRBJ2-1|TRBV5-3
TGTGCCAGAAGCTTTAAAGGACTAGCGGGAAATGAGCAGTTCTTC
CARSFKGLAGNEQFF
>few|NA|TRBJ1-5|TRBV2
TGTGCCAGCAGTGAAGCGCTCGGGGGGTTTCAGCCCCAGCATTTT
CASSEALGGFQPQHF
>few|TRBD1|TRBJ1-1|TRBV15
TGTGCCACCAGCGTACAGGGGGACACTGAAGCTTTCTTT
CATSVQGDTEAFF
>NA|TRBD2|TRBJ2-7|TRBV7-3
TGTGCCAGCAGTAGAACGGGAGGCGCCTACGAGCAGTACTTC
CASSRTGGAYEQYF